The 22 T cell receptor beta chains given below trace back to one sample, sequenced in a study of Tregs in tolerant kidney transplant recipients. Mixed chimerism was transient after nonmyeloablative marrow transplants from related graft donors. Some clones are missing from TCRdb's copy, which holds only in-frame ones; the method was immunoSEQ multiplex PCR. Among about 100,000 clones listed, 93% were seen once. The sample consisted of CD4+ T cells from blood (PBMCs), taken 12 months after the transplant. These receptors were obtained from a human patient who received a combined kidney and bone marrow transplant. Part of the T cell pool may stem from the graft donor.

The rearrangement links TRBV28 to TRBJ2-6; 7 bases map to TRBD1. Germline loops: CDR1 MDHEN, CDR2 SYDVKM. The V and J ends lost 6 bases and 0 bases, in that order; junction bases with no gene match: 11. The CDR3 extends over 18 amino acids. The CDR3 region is CASRRPGQTFSGANVLTF. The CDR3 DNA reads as TGTGCCAGCAGAAGACCGGGACAGACTTTCTCTGGGGCCAACGTCCTGACTTTC.

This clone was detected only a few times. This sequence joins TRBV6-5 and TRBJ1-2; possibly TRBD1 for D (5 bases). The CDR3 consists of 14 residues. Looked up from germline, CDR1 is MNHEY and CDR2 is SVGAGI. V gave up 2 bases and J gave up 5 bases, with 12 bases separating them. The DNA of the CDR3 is TGTGCCAGCAGTTACCGGGGGGGGAAGTATGGCTACACCTTC. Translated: CASSYRGGKYGYTF.

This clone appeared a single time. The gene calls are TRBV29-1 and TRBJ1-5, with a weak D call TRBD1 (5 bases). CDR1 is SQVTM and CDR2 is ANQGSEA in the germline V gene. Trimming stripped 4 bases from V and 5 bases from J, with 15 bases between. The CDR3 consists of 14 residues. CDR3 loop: CSVAPAGQDQPQHF. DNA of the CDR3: TGCAGCGTTGCCCCGGCAGGGCAGGATCAGCCCCAGCATTTT.

CDR3 DNA sequence: TGCGCCAGCACAATTGGGGTAGCGGATGAGCAGTTCTTC. This encodes CASTIGVADEQFF. The chain uses TRBV5-1 and TRBJ2-1; TRBD2 might be the D (6 bases). Germline V CDR1 and CDR2: SGHRS, YFSETQ. The CDR3 consists of 13 residues. Trimming took off 6 bases at V and 8 bases at J, with 15 bases between the two ends.

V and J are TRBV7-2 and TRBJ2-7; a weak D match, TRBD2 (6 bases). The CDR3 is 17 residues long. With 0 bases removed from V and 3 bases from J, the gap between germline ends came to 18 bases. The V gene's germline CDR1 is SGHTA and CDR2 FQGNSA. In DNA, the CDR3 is TGTGCCAGCAGCTTAGCGCGTGGAGGGCAGATACTCTACGAGCAGTACTTC. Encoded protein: CASSLARGGQILYEQYF.

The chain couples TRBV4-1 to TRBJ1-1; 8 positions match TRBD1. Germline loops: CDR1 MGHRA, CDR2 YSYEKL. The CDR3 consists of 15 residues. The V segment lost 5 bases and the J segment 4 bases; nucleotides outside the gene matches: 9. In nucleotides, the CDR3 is TGCGCCAGCAGCTCCCGGACAGGGAGTAGCACTGAAGCTTTCTTT. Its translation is CASSSRTGSSTEAFF.

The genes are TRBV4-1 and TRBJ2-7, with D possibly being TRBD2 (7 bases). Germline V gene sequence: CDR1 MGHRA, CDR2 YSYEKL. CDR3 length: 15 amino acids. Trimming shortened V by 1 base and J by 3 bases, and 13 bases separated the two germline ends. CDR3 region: CASSQVGGRGYEQYF. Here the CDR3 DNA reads TGCGCCAGCAGCCAAGTGGGGGGGCGCGGCTACGAGCAGTACTTC.

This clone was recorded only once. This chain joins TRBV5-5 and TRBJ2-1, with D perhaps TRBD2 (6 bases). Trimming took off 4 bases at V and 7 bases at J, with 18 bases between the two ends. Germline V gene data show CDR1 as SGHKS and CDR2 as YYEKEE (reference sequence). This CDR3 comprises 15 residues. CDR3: CASSREATGRNEQFF. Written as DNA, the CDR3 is TGTGCCAGCAGCAGGGAGGCAACAGGCCGGAATGAGCAGTTCTTC.

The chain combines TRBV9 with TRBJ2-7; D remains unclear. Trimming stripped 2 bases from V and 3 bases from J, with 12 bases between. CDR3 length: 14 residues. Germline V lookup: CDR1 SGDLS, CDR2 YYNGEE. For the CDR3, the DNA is TGTGCCAGCAGCGTTGGAGAAGGCTACTACGAGCAGTACTTC. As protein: CASSVGEGYYEQYF.

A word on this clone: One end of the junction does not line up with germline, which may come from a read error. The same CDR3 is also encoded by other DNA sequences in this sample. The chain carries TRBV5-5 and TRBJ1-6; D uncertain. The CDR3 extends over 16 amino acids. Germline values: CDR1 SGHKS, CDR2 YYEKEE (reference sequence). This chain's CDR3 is CASSLVAGSYNSPLHF. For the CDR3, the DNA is TGTGCCAGCAGCTTGGTGGCAGGCTCCTATAATTCCCCCCTCCACTTT.

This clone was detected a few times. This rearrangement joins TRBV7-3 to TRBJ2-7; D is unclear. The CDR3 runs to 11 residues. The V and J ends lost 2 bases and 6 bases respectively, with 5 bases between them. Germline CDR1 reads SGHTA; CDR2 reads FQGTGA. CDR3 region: CASSLLSEQYF. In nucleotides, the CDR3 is TGTGCCAGCAGCTTACTTTCCGAGCAGTACTTC.

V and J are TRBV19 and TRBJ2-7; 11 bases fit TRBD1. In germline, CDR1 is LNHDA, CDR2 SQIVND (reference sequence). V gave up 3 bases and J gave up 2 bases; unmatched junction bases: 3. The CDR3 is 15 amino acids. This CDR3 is CASSMEDRGPYEQYF. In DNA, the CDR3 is TGTGCCAGTAGTATGGAGGACAGGGGGCCCTACGAGCAGTACTTC. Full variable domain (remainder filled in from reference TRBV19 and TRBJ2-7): DGGITQSPKYLFRKEGQNVTLSCEQNLNHDAMYWYRQDPGQGLRLIYYSQIVNDFQKGDIAEGYSVSREKKESFPLTVTSAQKNPTAFYLCASSMEDRGPYEQYFGPGTRLTVT.

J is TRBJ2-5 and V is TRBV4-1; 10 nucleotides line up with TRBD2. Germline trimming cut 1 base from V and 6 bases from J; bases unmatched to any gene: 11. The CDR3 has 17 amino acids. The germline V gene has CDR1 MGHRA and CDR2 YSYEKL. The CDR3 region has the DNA TGCGCCAGCAGCCAAGGTATTCCTAGCGGGGGTGTAAAGACCCAGTACTTC. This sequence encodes CASSQGIPSGGVKTQYF.

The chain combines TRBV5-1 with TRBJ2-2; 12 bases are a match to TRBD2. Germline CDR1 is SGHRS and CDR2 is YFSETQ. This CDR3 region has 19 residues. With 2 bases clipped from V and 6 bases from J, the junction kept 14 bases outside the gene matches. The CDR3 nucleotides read TGCGCCAGCAGCTTTGTTGGCAAGACTAGCGGGAGTTTTGCCGGGGAGCTGTTTTTT. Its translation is CASSFVGKTSGSFAGELFF. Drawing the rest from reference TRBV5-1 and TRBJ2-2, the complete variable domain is KAGVTQTPRYLIKTRGQQVTLSCSPISGHRSVSWYQQTPGQGLQFLFEYFSETQRNKGNFPGRFSGRQFSNSRSEMNVSTLELGDSALYLCASSFVGKTSGSFAGELFFGEGSRLTVL.

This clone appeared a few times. This CDR3 reads CATSAPRQFQPQHF. CDR3 nucleotides: TGTGCCACCAGCGCCCCTAGACAGTTTCAGCCCCAGCATTTT. The J gene is TRBJ1-5, the V gene TRBV15; possibly TRBD1 for D (5 bases). V shed 5 bases and J shed 6 bases, with 14 bases lying between them. The length of the CDR3 is 14 residues. The germline gives CDR1 LNHNV, CDR2 YYDKDF (reference sequence).

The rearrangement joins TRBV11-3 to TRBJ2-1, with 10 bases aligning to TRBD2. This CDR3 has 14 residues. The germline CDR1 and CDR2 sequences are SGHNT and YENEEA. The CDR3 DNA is TGTGCTTGTGCATTAGCGGGAGGCGGGAATGAGCAGTTCTTC. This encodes CACALAGGGNEQFF.

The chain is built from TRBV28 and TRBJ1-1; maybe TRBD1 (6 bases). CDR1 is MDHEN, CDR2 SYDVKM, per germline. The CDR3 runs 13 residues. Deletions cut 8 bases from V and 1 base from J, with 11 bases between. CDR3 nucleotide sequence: TGTGCCAGCTCACGAGGGGGGAACACTGAAGCTTTCTTT. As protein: CASSRGGNTEAFF.

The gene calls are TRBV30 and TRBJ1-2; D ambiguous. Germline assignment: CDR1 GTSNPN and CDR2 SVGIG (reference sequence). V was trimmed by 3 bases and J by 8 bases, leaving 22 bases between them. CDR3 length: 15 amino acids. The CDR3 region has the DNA TGTGCCTGGAGCCTATCCGGACTGTTTGGATGGGGCTACACCTTC. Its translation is CAWSLSGLFGWGYTF.

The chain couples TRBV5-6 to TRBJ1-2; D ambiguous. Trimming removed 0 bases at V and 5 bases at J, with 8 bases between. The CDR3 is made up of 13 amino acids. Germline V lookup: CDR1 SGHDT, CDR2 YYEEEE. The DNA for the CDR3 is TGTGCCAGCAGCTTGGAGGGAGAGTATGGCTACACCTTC. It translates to CASSLEGEYGYTF.

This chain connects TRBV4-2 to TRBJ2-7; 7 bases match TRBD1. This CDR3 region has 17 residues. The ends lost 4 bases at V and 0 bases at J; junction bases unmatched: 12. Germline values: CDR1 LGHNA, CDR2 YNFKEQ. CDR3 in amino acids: CASSPHLGAGGSYEQYF. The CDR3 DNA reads TGTGCCAGCAGCCCCCACCTGGGAGCAGGGGGCTCCTACGAGCAGTACTTC.

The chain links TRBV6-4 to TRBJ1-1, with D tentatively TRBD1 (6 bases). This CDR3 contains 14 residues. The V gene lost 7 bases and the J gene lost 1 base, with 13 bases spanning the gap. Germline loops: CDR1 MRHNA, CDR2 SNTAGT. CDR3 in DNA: TGTGCCAGCAAGAGTTCACAGGGGAACACTGAAGCTTTCTTT. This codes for CASKSSQGNTEAFF.

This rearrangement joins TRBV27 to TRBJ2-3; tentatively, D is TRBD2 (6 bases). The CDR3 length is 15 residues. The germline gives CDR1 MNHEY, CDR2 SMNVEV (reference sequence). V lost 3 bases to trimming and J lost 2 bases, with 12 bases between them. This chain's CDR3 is CASSLTWGVTDTQYF. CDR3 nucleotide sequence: TGTGCCAGCAGTTTGACGTGGGGGGTCACAGATACGCAGTATTTT.